This TCR beta chain was obtained from a study of Ad26.COV2.S vaccination and SARS-CoV-2 variants. Overall study: Ad26.COV2.S, an intramuscular injection, was given once or twice 56 days apart.

The treatment was: 15 to 20 received Ad26.COV2.S at low or high dose, single or two shots; a few received placebo; per-sample allocation not given. The investigators took samples on day 63 after the first vaccine or placebo injection. V lost 5 bases to trimming and J lost 6 bases, with 11 bases between them. Germline CDR1 SEHNR, CDR2 FQNEAQ (reference sequence). This CDR3 region has 12 residues. Study-wide results and limits: Substantial post-vaccination breadth of spike-specific CD8+ and CD4+ T cell responses was reported. Participants in the vaccine arm had higher spike-specific TCR breadth; placebo recipients had lower.

About this clone: Its specificity is not known.

Generated by immunoSEQ multiplex PCR, the TCRdb table keeps only in-frame clones and is missing some. The sample shows fewer than 400,000 clones, about nine tenths of them seen only once. The J gene is TRBJ2-7, the V gene TRBV7-9, with a weak D call TRBD2 (6 bases). Sequencing was performed on peripheral blood, taken in a trial of Ad26.COV2.S vaccine versus placebo. The clonotype comes from a person between 18 and 65 years old who received the Ad26.COV2.S COVID-19 vaccine or a placebo. The CDR3 sequence: CASSQGGVEQYF. CDR3 nucleotides: TGTGCCAGCAGCCAAGGCGGGGTCGAGCAGTACTTC.